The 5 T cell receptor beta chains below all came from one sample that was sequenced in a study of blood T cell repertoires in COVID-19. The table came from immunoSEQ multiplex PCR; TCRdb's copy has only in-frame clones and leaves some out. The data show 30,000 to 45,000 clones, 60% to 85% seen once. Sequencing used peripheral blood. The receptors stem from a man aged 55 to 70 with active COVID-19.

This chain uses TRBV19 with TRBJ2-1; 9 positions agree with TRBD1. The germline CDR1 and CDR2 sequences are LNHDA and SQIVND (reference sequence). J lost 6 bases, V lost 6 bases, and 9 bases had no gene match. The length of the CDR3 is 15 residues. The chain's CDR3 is CASSRGTGSANEQFF. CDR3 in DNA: TGTGCCAGTAGCCGGGGGACAGGGTCAGCCAATGAGCAGTTCTTC. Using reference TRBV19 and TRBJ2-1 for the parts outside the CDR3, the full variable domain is DGGITQSPKYLFRKEGQNVTLSCEQNLNHDAMYWYRQDPGQGLRLIYYSQIVNDFQKGDIAEGYSVSREKKESFPLTVTSAQKNPTAFYLCASSRGTGSANEQFFGPGTRLTVL.

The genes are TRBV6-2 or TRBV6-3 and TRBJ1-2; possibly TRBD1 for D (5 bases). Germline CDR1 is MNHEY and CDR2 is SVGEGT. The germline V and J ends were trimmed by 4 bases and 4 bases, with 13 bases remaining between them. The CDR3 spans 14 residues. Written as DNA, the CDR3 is TGTGCCAGCAGTTCGCCCAGGGCTGGCTATGGCTACACCTTC. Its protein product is CASSSPRAGYGYTF.

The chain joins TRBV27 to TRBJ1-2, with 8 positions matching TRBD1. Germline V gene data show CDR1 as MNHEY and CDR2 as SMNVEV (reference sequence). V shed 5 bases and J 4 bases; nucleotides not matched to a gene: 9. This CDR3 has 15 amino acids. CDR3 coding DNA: TGTGCCAGCAGTCCCTGGGACAGGCTAGTCTATGGCTACACCTTC. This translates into CASSPWDRLVYGYTF.

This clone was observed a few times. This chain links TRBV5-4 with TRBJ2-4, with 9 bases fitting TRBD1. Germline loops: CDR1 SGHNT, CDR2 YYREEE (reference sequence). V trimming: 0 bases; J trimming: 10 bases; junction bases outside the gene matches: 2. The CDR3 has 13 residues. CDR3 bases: TGTGCCAGCAGCTTGGGACAGGGGGAGATTCAGTACTTC. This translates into CASSLGQGEIQYF.

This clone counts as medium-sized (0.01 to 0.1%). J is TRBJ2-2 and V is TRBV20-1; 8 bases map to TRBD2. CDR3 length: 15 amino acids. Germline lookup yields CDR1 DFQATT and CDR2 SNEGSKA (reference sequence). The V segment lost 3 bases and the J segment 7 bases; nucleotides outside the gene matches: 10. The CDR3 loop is CSASVAGRSGGELFF. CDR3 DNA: TGCAGTGCTAGTGTAGCGGGAAGATCCGGCGGGGAGCTGTTTTTT.